These T cell receptor beta chains were read from a single sample in a study of T cells in Graves' hyperthyroidism and ophthalmopathy. From the multiplex PCR reads, TCRdb called clonotypes with MiXCR, one entry per CDR3 protein. The sample shows a few hundred thousand distinct CDR3 sequences, less than 20% of them seen only once. The sequenced sample was blood. The receptor source for this set is a man aged 18 to 35 with Graves' ophthalmopathy. CDR3s leave out the opening cysteine and the closing phenylalanine or tryptophan. D genes are given only for firm matches. For some rows the clone size is stated as once, few or many, or as a class when expanded; others skip it.

d_call: .; v_call: TRBV5-1; j_call: TRBJ2-3; cdr3_length: 13; clone_size: .; cdr3_aa: ASSLGLTGADTQY
d_call: TRBD1; v_call: TRBV12-3/TRBV12-4; j_call: TRBJ1-5; cdr3_length: 16; clone_size: many; cdr3_aa: ASSPAGQGAWGNQPQH
d_call: .; v_call: TRBV5-6; j_call: TRBJ2-2; cdr3_length: 12; clone_size: few; cdr3_aa: ASSRDTGTGELF
d_call: .; v_call: TRBV5-5; j_call: TRBJ2-3; cdr3_length: 12; clone_size: many; cdr3_aa: ASSSTGDTDTQY
d_call: .; v_call: TRBV3-1; j_call: TRBJ2-7; cdr3_length: 11; clone_size: many; cdr3_aa: ASSPGARYEQY
d_call: .; v_call: TRBV6-1; j_call: TRBJ2-3; cdr3_length: 12; clone_size: few; cdr3_aa: ASSEMADTDTQY
d_call: .; v_call: TRBV29-1; j_call: TRBJ1-1; cdr3_length: 9; clone_size: many; cdr3_aa: SDPLGTEAF
d_call: TRBD1; v_call: TRBV20-1; j_call: TRBJ1-1; cdr3_length: 13; clone_size: many; cdr3_aa: SARDHRDSYTEAF
d_call: .; v_call: TRBV27; j_call: TRBJ1-1; cdr3_length: 11; clone_size: many; cdr3_aa: ASSLSGSTEAF
d_call: TRBD2; v_call: TRBV7-3; j_call: TRBJ2-1; cdr3_length: 15; clone_size: many; cdr3_aa: ASSETGTSGGANEQF
d_call: .; v_call: TRBV12-3/TRBV12-4; j_call: TRBJ2-1; cdr3_length: 12; clone_size: many; cdr3_aa: ASSFGLAGNEQF
d_call: .; v_call: TRBV18; j_call: TRBJ1-5; cdr3_length: 12; clone_size: many; cdr3_aa: ASSPPHSNQPQH
d_call: .; v_call: TRBV3-1; j_call: TRBJ2-1; cdr3_length: 10; clone_size: many; cdr3_aa: ASSGPGNEQF
d_call: .; v_call: TRBV29-1; j_call: TRBJ2-1; cdr3_length: 9; clone_size: few; cdr3_aa: SRLSGHEQF
d_call: TRBD2; v_call: TRBV28; j_call: TRBJ2-3; cdr3_length: 14; clone_size: many; cdr3_aa: ASRSWAGGPRDTQY
d_call: .; v_call: TRBV12-3/TRBV12-4; j_call: TRBJ2-5; cdr3_length: 12; clone_size: .; cdr3_aa: ASSHAPQMETQY
d_call: TRBD2; v_call: TRBV11-2; j_call: TRBJ2-3; cdr3_length: 13; clone_size: many; cdr3_aa: ASSLEAGGQDTQY
d_call: .; v_call: TRBV20-1; j_call: TRBJ2-7; cdr3_length: 11; clone_size: many; cdr3_aa: SARGDTSYEQY
d_call: .; v_call: TRBV5-6; j_call: TRBJ2-7; cdr3_length: 12; clone_size: few; cdr3_aa: ASSSLTGSYEQY
d_call: .; v_call: TRBV6-6; j_call: TRBJ1-2; cdr3_length: 14; clone_size: many; cdr3_aa: ASSYDPRGPRYGYT
d_call: .; v_call: TRBV7-2; j_call: TRBJ2-3; cdr3_length: 13; clone_size: many; cdr3_aa: ASSSSAVSADTQY
d_call: .; v_call: TRBV11-3; j_call: TRBJ1-1; cdr3_length: 12; clone_size: many; cdr3_aa: ASSLDWEGTEAF
d_call: TRBD2; v_call: TRBV7-2; j_call: TRBJ2-5; cdr3_length: 12; clone_size: .; cdr3_aa: ASSSLAGGETQY
d_call: TRBD1; v_call: TRBV5-1; j_call: TRBJ1-1; cdr3_length: 11; clone_size: many; cdr3_aa: ASSSGQDAEAF
d_call: TRBD2; v_call: TRBV7-6; j_call: TRBJ2-3; cdr3_length: 13; clone_size: .; cdr3_aa: ASSVSGQTPDTQY
d_call: .; v_call: TRBV12-3/TRBV12-4; j_call: TRBJ1-5; cdr3_length: 12; clone_size: many; cdr3_aa: ASSEGGTSRPQH
d_call: .; v_call: TRBV6-1; j_call: TRBJ1-2; cdr3_length: 14; clone_size: few; cdr3_aa: ASMREVYPLNYGYT
d_call: TRBD1; v_call: TRBV24-1; j_call: TRBJ2-3; cdr3_length: 14; clone_size: .; cdr3_aa: ATSDPLDRGADTQY
d_call: .; v_call: TRBV24-1; j_call: TRBJ2-2; cdr3_length: 12; clone_size: .; cdr3_aa: ATGPGQNTGELF
d_call: .; v_call: TRBV6-1; j_call: TRBJ1-3; cdr3_length: 15; clone_size: few; cdr3_aa: ASSEAPFWGSGNTIY
d_call: .; v_call: TRBV14; j_call: TRBJ2-3; cdr3_length: 12; clone_size: many; cdr3_aa: ASSQVGAGDTQY
d_call: .; v_call: TRBV28; j_call: TRBJ1-5; cdr3_length: 11; clone_size: many; cdr3_aa: ASSATAGQPQH
d_call: .; v_call: TRBV12-3/TRBV12-4; j_call: TRBJ2-7; cdr3_length: 11; clone_size: .; cdr3_aa: ASSEDRGYEQY
d_call: TRBD1; v_call: TRBV4-2; j_call: TRBJ1-1; cdr3_length: 14; clone_size: .; cdr3_aa: ASSQPATGGGTEAF
d_call: TRBD1; v_call: TRBV7-9; j_call: TRBJ1-2; cdr3_length: 13; clone_size: few; cdr3_aa: ASSSTGDPLYGYT
d_call: TRBD1; v_call: TRBV2; j_call: TRBJ1-1; cdr3_length: 11; clone_size: .; cdr3_aa: ASNGQGSAEAF
d_call: TRBD1; v_call: TRBV6-5; j_call: TRBJ2-1; cdr3_length: 14; clone_size: many; cdr3_aa: ASSYSGDREFDEQF
d_call: .; v_call: TRBV4-1; j_call: TRBJ2-2; cdr3_length: 12; clone_size: many; cdr3_aa: ASSQARGTGELF
d_call: TRBD2; v_call: TRBV19; j_call: TRBJ2-1; cdr3_length: 14; clone_size: .; cdr3_aa: ASSAEWTSGYNEQF
d_call: TRBD1; v_call: TRBV27; j_call: TRBJ2-7; cdr3_length: 13; clone_size: few; cdr3_aa: ASSPAGTAGYEQY
d_call: .; v_call: TRBV7-9; j_call: TRBJ2-7; cdr3_length: 11; clone_size: .; cdr3_aa: ASSFRTLDEQY
d_call: .; v_call: TRBV4-1; j_call: TRBJ2-5; cdr3_length: 13; clone_size: few; cdr3_aa: ASSQDQRLQETQY
d_call: .; v_call: TRBV10-1; j_call: TRBJ2-5; cdr3_length: 11; clone_size: .; cdr3_aa: ATTDTLGETQY
d_call: .; v_call: TRBV3-1; j_call: TRBJ2-4; cdr3_length: 13; clone_size: many; cdr3_aa: ASSQGGVTKNIQY
d_call: TRBD1; v_call: TRBV28; j_call: TRBJ2-7; cdr3_length: 14; clone_size: .; cdr3_aa: ASSRPGTGRFQEQY
d_call: TRBD1; v_call: TRBV27; j_call: TRBJ1-5; cdr3_length: 14; clone_size: many; cdr3_aa: ASSPGTVYSNQPQH
d_call: .; v_call: TRBV11-2; j_call: TRBJ2-3; cdr3_length: 15; clone_size: .; cdr3_aa: ASSLGSRGSWGDTQY